One sample yielded the 22 T cell receptor beta chains listed below, sequenced in a study of blood T cells in healthy people across ages. Next came a second PCR, run for about 7 to 12 cycles, which used a sample-barcoded 5' primer along with a J-beta primer mix. TCRdb passed the 5' RACE reads through MiXCR, listing each CDR3 protein once. The sample shows some 800,000 distinct CDR3 sequences, roughly 44% of them seen only once. Sequenced: blood. These receptors were obtained from a man between 60 and 75 years old in good health.

The chain joins TRBV25-1 to TRBJ2-7; a weak D match, TRBD1 (6 bases). CDR1 is MGHDK, CDR2 SYGVNS, per germline. This CDR3 is 15 amino acids long. With 3 bases removed from V and 6 bases from J, the gap between germline ends came to 18 bases. The CDR3 region has the DNA TGTGCCAGCAGTGACTCCCCAGGGGCTCTGGGCGAGCAGTACTTC. This codes for CASSDSPGALGEQYF.

This clonotype was observed at least ten times. This sequence joins TRBV20-1 and TRBJ2-4, with 8 bases that match TRBD1. J lost 3 bases, V lost 5 bases, and 6 bases had no gene match. The CDR3 is made up of 14 amino acids. Looked up from germline, CDR1 is DFQATT and CDR2 is SNEGSKA (reference sequence). The CDR3 loop reads CSAADRVVKNIQYF. Here the CDR3 DNA reads TGCAGTGCTGCGGACAGGGTGGTCAAAAACATTCAGTACTTC.

The chain has TRBV30 and TRBJ2-6; perhaps TRBD2 as D (5 bases). Trimming shortened V by 3 bases and J by 0 bases, and 9 bases separated the two germline ends. The CDR3 runs 15 residues. CDR1 and CDR2 (germline): GTSNPN, SVGIG (reference sequence). The CDR3 reads CAWRGGSSGANVLTF. CDR3 DNA: TGTGCCTGGAGGGGCGGGTCCTCTGGGGCCAACGTCCTGACTTTC.

The CDR3 here is CASSASGLSPLHF. In nucleotides, the CDR3 is TGCGCCAGCAGCGCATCAGGGTTGTCACCCCTCCACTTT. The rearrangement joins TRBV4-3 to TRBJ1-6; TRBD1 might be the D (5 bases). The CDR3 sequence is 13 residues long. Germline V gene data show CDR1 as LGHNA and CDR2 as YSLEER. Trimming shortened V by 5 bases and J by 10 bases, and 12 bases separated the two germline ends.

This clonotype occurred a few times. This chain joins TRBV4-3 and TRBJ1-2; no clear D. Germline CDR1 and CDR2: LGHNA and YSLEER. V was cut by 0 bases and J by 5 bases, with 4 bases left in between. The length of the CDR3 is 12 residues. Here the CDR3 reads CASSQDLYGYTF. The CDR3 coding sequence is TGCGCCAGCAGCCAAGACCTATATGGCTACACCTTC.

The chain has TRBV20-1 and TRBJ1-2; possible D gene TRBD1, 6 bases. This CDR3 region has 18 residues. Germline values: CDR1 DFQATT, CDR2 SNEGSKA (reference sequence). Trimming removed 0 bases at V and 8 bases at J, with 28 bases between. The CDR3 protein is CSARDSGNHREEARGYTF. CDR3 coding DNA: TGCAGTGCTAGAGACTCGGGAAACCACAGGGAAGAAGCTCGGGGCTACACCTTC.

The genes are TRBV5-1 and TRBJ2-7; 11 bases fit TRBD1. The germline CDR1 and CDR2 sequences are SGHRS and YFSETQ. This CDR3 is built from 14 residues. Trimming at V came to 4 bases and at J to 5 bases, leaving 5 bases not matched to a gene. The CDR3 coding sequence is TGCGCCAGCAGCCCGGGACAGGGGGACGACGAGCAGTACTTC. Translation: CASSPGQGDDEQYF.

The chain carries TRBV29-1 and TRBJ2-1; 11 bases fit TRBD2. Germline CDR1 is SQVTM and CDR2 is ANQGSEA. V lost 7 bases to trimming and J lost 3 bases; unmatched junction nucleotides: 14. The CDR3 has 17 residues. In DNA, the CDR3 is TGCAGCGCCCTCCAGACTCTAGCGGGGGGCCTCTACAATGAGCAGTTCTTC. Its protein product is CSALQTLAGGLYNEQFF.

As DNA, the CDR3 is TGCAGTGCTAAGGGGTGTGGGGGAAGGTCCTACAATGAGCAGTTCTTC. Its translation: CSAKGCGGRSYNEQFF. V and J are TRBV20-1 and TRBJ2-1; the D call may be TRBD1 or TRBD2 (5 bases each). The CDR3 extends over 16 amino acids. Looked up from germline, CDR1 is DFQATT and CDR2 is SNEGSKA (reference sequence). V lost 4 bases and J lost 1, with 17 bases in between.

V is TRBV4-3 and J is TRBJ1-5; D gene ambiguous. V was pared by 0 bases and J by 7 bases, with 13 bases between. Germline V gene data show CDR1 as LGHNA and CDR2 as YSLEER. The length of the CDR3 is 15 residues. The CDR3 loop is CASSQEGSRAQPQHF. CDR3 DNA: TGCGCCAGCAGCCAAGAAGGGAGCCGAGCCCAGCCCCAGCATTTT.

This clonotype was observed a few times. This chain joins TRBV20-1 and TRBJ2-5; D may be TRBD1 or TRBD2 (5 bases each). Trimming took 5 bases from V and 3 from J, leaving 16 bases between them. Germline V gene sequence: CDR1 DFQATT, CDR2 SNEGSKA (reference sequence). The CDR3 has 14 residues. CDR3 bases: TGCAGTGCTGCACCTCGGGGCACCGAAGAGACCCAGTACTTC. This gives the protein CSAAPRGTEETQYF.

In its sample, this clonotype was seen a few times. This rearrangement joins TRBV28 to TRBJ1-4; 7 bases map to TRBD1. CDR3 size: 14 residues. CDR1 is MDHEN, CDR2 SYDVKM, per germline. With V trimmed by 6 bases and J by 3 bases, 4 bases remained unmatched. For the CDR3, the DNA is TGTGCCAGCAGCCAGAGGGGGCCTAATGAAAAACTGTTTTTT. This translates into CASSQRGPNEKLFF.

CDR3 in DNA: TGTGCCAGCAGGCCGACTAGCGGGGGGGCGAACACCGGGGAGCTGTTTTTT. The encoded protein is CASRPTSGGANTGELFF. The chain joins TRBV6-1 to TRBJ2-2; 14 bases are a match to TRBD2. The V gene end was trimmed by 6 bases and the J gene end by 0 bases; junction bases not matched to a gene: 3. The CDR3 runs to 17 residues. Germline V gene lookup returns CDR1 MNHNS and CDR2 SASEGT.

This clonotype came up a few times. The chain employs TRBV18 and TRBJ1-4; weak D call: TRBD1 (5 bases). V was cut by 8 bases and J by 8 bases, with 12 bases left in between. Germline V CDR1 and CDR2: KGHSH, LQKENI. The length of the CDR3 is 12 residues. The CDR3 DNA follows: TGTGCCAGCAGCCCTCGGGGGGAAAAACTGTTTTTT. It encodes CASSPRGEKLFF.

Only a few counts were recorded for this clonotype. The chain employs TRBV29-1 and TRBJ2-3, with 9 bases identical to TRBD2. The V and J ends lost 7 bases and 2 bases, in that order; junction bases with no gene match: 10. This CDR3 region has 15 residues. The germline V gene encodes CDR1 SQVTM and CDR2 ANQGSEA. The CDR3 DNA follows: TGCAGCGCCAGGCAGCGGGGGGCCTTCACAGATACGCAGTATTTT. This encodes CSARQRGAFTDTQYF.

The rearrangement joins TRBV11-2 to TRBJ2-3; 9 nucleotides agree with TRBD1. V trimming: 4 bases; J trimming: 9 bases; junction bases outside the gene matches: 8. There are 14 residues in the CDR3. Germline V gene lookup returns CDR1 SGHAT and CDR2 FQNNGV. As DNA, the CDR3 is TGTGCCAGCAGCTCGGGACAGGGCTCTGGAACGCAGTATTTT. This sequence encodes CASSSGQGSGTQYF.

This clonotype was detected ten times or more. The chain recombines TRBV3-1 with TRBJ2-7, with D unresolved. CDR3 length equals 16 residues. The ends were cut back, 3 bases at V and 3 bases at J, with 18 bases in the middle. The germline gives CDR1 LGHDT, CDR2 YNNKEL (reference sequence). This chain's CDR3 is CASSQFFSIGDYEQYF. In DNA form, the CDR3 reads TGTGCCAGCAGCCAGTTTTTCTCAATTGGGGACTACGAGCAGTACTTC.

The chain joins TRBV28 to TRBJ2-1, with 11 positions matching TRBD2. The ends lost 6 bases at V and 7 bases at J; junction bases unmatched: 14. There are 17 residues in the CDR3. CDR1 is MDHEN and CDR2 is SYDVKM in the germline V gene. CDR3 protein: CASSTPLAGGFGNEQFF. CDR3 in DNA: TGTGCCAGCAGCACCCCGCTAGCGGGGGGCTTTGGGAATGAGCAGTTCTTC.

V usage is TRBV5-1 and J usage is TRBJ2-1; a possible D gene is TRBD2 (5 bases). CDR1 is SGHRS and CDR2 is YFSETQ in the germline V gene. The ends were cut back, 5 bases at V and 0 bases at J, with 9 bases in the middle. The CDR3 is 14 residues long. CDR3 residues: CASRREPSYNEQFF. For the CDR3, the DNA is TGCGCCAGCAGGAGGGAACCCTCCTACAATGAGCAGTTCTTC.

This clonotype was observed many times. The rearrangement links TRBV5-1 to TRBJ2-7; D is unclear. CDR1 and CDR2 from the germline V gene are SGHRS and YFSETQ. The length of the CDR3 is 14 residues. V lost 1 base and J 0 bases, leaving 8 bases between the germline ends. CDR3 sequence: CASSLTVFSYEQYF. The DNA for the CDR3 is TGCGCCAGCAGCTTGACGGTATTCTCCTACGAGCAGTACTTC.

This rearrangement joins TRBV7-9 to TRBJ2-7; the match to TRBD2 covers 7 bases. The V gene's germline CDR1 is SEHNR and CDR2 FQNEAQ (reference sequence). This CDR3 is built from 15 residues. V lost 3 bases and J lost 2; bases outside the gene matches: 7. As DNA, the CDR3 is TGTGCCAGCAGCTTGGAGCCGGGACTACCCTACGAGCAGTACTTC. This codes for CASSLEPGLPYEQYF.

This clonotype turned up a few times. J is TRBJ1-2 and V is TRBV20-1, with 7 bases that match TRBD1. CDR1 is DFQATT and CDR2 is SNEGSKA in the germline V gene (reference sequence). J was trimmed by 3 bases and V by 1 base; bases with no gene match: 8. This CDR3 region has 15 residues. CDR3 coding DNA: TGCAGTGCTAGAGTACGGACAGGAGAGTACTATGGCTACACCTTC. Amino acids: CSARVRTGEYYGYTF.